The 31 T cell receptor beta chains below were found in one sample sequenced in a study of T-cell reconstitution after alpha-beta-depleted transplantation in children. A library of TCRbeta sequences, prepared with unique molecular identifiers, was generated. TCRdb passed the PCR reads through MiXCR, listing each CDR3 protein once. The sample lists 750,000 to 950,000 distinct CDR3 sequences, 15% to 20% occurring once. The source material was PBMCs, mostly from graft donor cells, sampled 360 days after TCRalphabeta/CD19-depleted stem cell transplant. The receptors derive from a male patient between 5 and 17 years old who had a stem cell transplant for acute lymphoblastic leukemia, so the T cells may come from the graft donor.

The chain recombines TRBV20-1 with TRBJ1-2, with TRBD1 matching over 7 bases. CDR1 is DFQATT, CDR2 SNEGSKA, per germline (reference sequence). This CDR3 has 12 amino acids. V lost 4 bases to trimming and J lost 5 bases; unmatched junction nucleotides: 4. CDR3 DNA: TGCAGTGCTAAAGACAGGGATTATGGCTACACCTTC. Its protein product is CSAKDRDYGYTF.

DNA for the CDR3: TGCGCCAGCAGCCTGGTGGGGTTGTTGATACAAGAGACCCAGTACTTC. Translated: CASSLVGLLIQETQYF. The chain has TRBV5-1 and TRBJ2-5; D ambiguous. Germline assignment: CDR1 SGHRS and CDR2 YFSETQ. The CDR3 extends over 16 amino acids. Between the trimmed V and J ends, which lost 4 bases and 2 bases, there was a span of 18 bases.

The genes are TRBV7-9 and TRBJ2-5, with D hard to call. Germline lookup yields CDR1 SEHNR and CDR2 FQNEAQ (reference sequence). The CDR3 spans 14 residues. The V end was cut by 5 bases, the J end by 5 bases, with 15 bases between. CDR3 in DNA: TGTGCCAGCAGCCCCCTCGTCATGTGGGAGACCCAGTACTTC. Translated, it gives CASSPLVMWETQYF.

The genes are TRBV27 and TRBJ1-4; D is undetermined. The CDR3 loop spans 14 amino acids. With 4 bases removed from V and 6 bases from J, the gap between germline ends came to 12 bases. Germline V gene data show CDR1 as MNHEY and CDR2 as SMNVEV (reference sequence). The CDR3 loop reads CASSSPGGDEKLFF. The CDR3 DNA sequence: TGTGCCAGCAGTTCCCCTGGTGGGGATGAAAAACTGTTTTTT.

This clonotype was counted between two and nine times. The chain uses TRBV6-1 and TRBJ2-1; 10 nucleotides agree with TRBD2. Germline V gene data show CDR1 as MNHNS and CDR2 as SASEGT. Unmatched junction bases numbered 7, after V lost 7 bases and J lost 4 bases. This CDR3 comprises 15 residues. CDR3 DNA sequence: TGTGCCAGCAACGGACTAGCGGAGATATACAATGAGCAGTTCTTC. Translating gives CASNGLAEIYNEQFF.

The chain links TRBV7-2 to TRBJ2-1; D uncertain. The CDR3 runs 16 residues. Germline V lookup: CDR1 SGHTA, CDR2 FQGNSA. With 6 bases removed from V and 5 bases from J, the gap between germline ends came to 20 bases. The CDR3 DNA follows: TGTGCCAGCAGGCCCCGCTCGCGGAGAGGAAACAATGAGCAGTTCTTC. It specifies CASRPRSRRGNNEQFF.

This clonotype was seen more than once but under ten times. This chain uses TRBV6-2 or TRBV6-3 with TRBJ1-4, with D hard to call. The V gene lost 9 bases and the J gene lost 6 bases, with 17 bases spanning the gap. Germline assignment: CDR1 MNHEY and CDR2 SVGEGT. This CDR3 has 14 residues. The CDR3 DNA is TGTGCCAGTCTCAAACCTAGAGCGGATGAAAAACTGTTTTTT. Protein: CASLKPRADEKLFF.

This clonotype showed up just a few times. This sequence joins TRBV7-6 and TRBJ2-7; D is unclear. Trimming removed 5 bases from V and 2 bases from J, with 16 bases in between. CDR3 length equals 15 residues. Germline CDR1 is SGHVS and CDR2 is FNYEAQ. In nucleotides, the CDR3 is TGTGCCAGCAGCCTATACCCGGATGGAGCCTACGAGCAGTACTTC. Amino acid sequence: CASSLYPDGAYEQYF. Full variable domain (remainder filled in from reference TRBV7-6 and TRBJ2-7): GAGVSQSPRYKVTKRGQDVALRCDPISGHVSLYWYRQALGQGPEFLTYFNYEAQQDKSGLPNDRFSAERPEGSISTLTIQRTEQRDSAMYRCASSLYPDGAYEQYFGPGTRLTVT.

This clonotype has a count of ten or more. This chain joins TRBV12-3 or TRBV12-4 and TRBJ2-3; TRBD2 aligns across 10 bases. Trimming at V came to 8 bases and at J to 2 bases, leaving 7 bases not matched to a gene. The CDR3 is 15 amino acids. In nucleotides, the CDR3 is TGTGCCAGCTCCGGGACTAGCGAACACACAGATACGCAGTATTTT. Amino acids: CASSGTSEHTDTQYF.

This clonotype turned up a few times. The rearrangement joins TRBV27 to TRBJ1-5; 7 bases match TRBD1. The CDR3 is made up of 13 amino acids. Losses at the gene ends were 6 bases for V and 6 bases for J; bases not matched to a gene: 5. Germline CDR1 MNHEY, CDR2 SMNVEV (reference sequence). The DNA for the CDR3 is TGTGCCAGCAGCGAAAACAGGGGTCAGCCCCAGCATTTT. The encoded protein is CASSENRGQPQHF.

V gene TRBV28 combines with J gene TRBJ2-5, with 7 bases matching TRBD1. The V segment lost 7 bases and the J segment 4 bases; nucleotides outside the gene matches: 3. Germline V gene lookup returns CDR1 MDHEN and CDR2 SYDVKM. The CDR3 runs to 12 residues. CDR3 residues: CASIRTGETQYF. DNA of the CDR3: TGTGCCAGCATTCGGACAGGAGAGACCCAGTACTTC.

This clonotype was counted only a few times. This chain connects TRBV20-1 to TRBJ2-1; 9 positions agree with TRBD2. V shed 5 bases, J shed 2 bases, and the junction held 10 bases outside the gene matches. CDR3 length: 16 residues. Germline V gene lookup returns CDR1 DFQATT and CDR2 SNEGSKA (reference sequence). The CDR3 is CSASPIAGDAYNEQFF. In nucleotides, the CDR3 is TGCAGTGCTTCCCCCATAGCGGGAGATGCCTACAATGAGCAGTTCTTC.

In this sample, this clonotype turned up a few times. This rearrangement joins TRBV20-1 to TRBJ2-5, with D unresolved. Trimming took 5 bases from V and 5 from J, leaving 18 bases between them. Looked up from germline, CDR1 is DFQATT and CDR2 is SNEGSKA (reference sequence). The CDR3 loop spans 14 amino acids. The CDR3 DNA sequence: TGCAGTGCTTCCACTGAGATGAGTTTGGAGACCCAGTACTTC. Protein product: CSASTEMSLETQYF.

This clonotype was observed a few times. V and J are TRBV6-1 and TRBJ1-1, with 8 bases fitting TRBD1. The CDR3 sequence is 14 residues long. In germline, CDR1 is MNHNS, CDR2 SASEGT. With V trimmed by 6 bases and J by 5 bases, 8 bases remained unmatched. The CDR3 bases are TGTGCCAGCAGGACGGACAGGGCCCGAACTGAAGCTTTCTTT. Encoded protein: CASRTDRARTEAFF.

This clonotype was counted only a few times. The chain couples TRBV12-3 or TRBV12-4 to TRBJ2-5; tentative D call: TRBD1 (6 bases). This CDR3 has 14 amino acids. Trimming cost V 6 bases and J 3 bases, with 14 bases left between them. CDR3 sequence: CASRSLGAKETQYF. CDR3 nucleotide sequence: TGTGCCAGCAGATCTCTGGGGGCGAAAGAGACCCAGTACTTC.

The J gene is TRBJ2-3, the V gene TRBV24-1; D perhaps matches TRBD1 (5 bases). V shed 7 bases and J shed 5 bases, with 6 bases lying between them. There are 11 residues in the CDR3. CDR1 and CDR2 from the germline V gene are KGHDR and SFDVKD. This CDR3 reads CATRQGDTQYF. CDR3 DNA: TGTGCCACCAGGCAGGGAGATACGCAGTATTTT.

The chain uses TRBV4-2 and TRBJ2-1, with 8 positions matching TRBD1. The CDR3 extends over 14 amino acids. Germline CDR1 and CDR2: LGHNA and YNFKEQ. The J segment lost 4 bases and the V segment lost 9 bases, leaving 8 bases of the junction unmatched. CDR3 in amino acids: CARSTGQGYNEQFF. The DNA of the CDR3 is TGTGCCAGGAGCACTGGACAGGGATACAATGAGCAGTTCTTC.

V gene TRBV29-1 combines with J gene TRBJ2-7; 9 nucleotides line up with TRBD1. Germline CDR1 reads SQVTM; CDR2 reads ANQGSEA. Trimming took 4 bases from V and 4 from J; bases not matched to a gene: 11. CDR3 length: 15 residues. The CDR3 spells CSVVLGDRVIYEQYF. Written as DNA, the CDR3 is TGCAGCGTTGTACTGGGGGACAGGGTAATATACGAGCAGTACTTC.

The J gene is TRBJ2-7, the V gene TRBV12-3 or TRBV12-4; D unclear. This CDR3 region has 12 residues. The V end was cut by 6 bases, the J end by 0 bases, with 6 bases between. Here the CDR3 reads CASSTPSYEQYF. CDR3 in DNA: TGTGCCAGCAGCACTCCCTCCTACGAGCAGTACTTC.

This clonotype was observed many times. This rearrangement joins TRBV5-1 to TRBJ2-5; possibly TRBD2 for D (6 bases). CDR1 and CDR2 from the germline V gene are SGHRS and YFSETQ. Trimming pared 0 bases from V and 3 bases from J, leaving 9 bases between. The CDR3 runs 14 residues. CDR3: CASSLGSGEETQYF. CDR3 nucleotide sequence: TGCGCCAGCAGCTTGGGTTCGGGGGAAGAGACCCAGTACTTC.

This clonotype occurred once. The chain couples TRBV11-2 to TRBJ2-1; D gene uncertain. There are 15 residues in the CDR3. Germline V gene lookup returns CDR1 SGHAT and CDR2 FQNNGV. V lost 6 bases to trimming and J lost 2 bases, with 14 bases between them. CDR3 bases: TGTGCCAGCAGACGACCTGGGGAACCCTACAATGAGCAGTTCTTC. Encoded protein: CASRRPGEPYNEQFF.

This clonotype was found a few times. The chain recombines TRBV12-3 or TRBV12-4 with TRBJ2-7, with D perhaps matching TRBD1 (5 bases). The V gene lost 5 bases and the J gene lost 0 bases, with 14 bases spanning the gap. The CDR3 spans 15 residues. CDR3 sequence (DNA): TGTGCCAGCAGTCAGGGATTCGGGCTCTCCTACGAGCAGTACTTC. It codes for CASSQGFGLSYEQYF.

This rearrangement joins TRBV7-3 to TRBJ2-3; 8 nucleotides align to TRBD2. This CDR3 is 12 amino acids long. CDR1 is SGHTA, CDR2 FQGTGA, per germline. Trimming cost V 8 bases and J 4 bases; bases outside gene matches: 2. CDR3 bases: TGTGCCAGCGGGACTAGGTCAGATACGCAGTATTTT. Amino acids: CASGTRSDTQYF. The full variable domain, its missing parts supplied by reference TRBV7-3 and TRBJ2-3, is GAGVSQTPSNKVTEKGKYVELRCDPISGHTALYWYRQSLGQGPEFLIYFQGTGAADDSGLPNDRFFAVRPEGSVSTLKIQRTERGDSAVYLCASGTRSDTQYFGPGTRLTVL.

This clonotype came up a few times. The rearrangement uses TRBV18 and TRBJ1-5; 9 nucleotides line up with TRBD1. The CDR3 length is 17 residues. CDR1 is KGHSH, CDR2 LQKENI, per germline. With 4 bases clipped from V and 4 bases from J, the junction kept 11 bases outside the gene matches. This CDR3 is CASSLGQGHSLNQPQHF. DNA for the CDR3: TGTGCCAGCTCACTGGGACAGGGACACTCCTTGAATCAGCCCCAGCATTTT.

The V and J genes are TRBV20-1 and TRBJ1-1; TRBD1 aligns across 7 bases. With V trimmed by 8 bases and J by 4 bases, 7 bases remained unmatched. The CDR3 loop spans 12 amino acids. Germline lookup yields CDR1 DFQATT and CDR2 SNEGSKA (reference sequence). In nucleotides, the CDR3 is TGCAGTAATTACAGGGGAGGCACTGAAGCTTTCTTT. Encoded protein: CSNYRGGTEAFF.

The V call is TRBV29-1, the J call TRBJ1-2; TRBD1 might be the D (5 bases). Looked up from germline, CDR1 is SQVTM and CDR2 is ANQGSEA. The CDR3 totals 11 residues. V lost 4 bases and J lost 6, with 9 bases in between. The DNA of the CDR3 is TGCAGCGTTGGACGGGACCATGGCTACACCTTC. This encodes CSVGRDHGYTF.

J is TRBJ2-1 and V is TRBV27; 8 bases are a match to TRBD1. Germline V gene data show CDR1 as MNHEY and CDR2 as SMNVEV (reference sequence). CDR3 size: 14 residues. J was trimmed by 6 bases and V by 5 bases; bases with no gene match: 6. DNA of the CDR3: TGTGCCAGCAGTACTGGCACAGGGGGCAATGAGCAGTTCTTC. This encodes CASSTGTGGNEQFF.

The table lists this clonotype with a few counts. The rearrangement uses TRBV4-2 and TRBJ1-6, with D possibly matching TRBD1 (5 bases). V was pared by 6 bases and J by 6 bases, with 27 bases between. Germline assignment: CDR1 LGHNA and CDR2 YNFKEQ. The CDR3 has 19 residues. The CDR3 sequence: CASSMVREATDVTNSPLHF. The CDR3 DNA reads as TGTGCCAGCAGTATGGTCAGGGAGGCAACCGACGTCACTAATTCACCCCTCCACTTT.

The CDR3 coding sequence is TGCGCCAGCAGCCAAGCCGGGGCGAACACTGAAGCTTTCTTT. This translates into CASSQAGANTEAFF. The chain joins TRBV4-1 to TRBJ1-1, with D maybe TRBD1 (5 bases). The CDR3 totals 14 residues. Germline CDR1 and CDR2: MGHRA and YSYEKL. The V and J ends lost 1 base and 1 base respectively, with 7 bases between them.

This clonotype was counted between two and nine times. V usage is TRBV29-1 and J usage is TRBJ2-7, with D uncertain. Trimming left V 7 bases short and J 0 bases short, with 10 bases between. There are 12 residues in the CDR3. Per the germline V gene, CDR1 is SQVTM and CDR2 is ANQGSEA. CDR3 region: CSAWTDSYEQYF. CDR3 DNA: TGCAGCGCTTGGACCGACTCCTACGAGCAGTACTTC.

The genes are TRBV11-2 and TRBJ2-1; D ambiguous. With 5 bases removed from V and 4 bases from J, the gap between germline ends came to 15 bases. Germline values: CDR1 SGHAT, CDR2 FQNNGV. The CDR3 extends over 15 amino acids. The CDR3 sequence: CASSIMDPAYNEQFF. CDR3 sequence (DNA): TGTGCCAGCAGCATCATGGACCCTGCTTACAATGAGCAGTTCTTC.